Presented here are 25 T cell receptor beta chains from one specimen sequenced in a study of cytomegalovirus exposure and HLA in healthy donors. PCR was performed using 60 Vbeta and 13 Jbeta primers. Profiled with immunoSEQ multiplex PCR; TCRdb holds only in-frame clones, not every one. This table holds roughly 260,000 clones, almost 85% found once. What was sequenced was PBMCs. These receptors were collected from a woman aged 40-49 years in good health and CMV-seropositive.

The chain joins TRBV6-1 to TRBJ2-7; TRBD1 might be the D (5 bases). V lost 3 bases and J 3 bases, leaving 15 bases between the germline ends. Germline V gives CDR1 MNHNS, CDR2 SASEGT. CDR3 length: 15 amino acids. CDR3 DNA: TGTGCCAGCAGTGATGGGGCAGGGTGGGGCTACGAGCAGTACTTC. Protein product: CASSDGAGWGYEQYF.

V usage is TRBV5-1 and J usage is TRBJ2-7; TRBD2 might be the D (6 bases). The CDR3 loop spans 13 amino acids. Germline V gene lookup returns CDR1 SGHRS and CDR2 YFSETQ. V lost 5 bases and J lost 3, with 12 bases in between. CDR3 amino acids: CASRWDLNYEQYF. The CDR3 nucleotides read TGCGCCAGCAGGTGGGACTTGAACTACGAGCAGTACTTC.

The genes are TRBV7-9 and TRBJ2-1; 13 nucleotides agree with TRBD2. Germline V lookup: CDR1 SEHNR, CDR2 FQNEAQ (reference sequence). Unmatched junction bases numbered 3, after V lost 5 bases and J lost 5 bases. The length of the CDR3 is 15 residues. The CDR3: CASSPGTSGNNEQFF. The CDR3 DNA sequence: TGTGCCAGCAGCCCAGGGACTAGCGGGAACAATGAGCAGTTCTTC.

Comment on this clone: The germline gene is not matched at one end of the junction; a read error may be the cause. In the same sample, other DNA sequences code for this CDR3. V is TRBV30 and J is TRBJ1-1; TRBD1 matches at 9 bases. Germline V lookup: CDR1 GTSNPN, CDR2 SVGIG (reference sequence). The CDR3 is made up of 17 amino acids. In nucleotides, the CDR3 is TGTGCCTGGAGTTATAGGACAGGGGAAACGCCTGACACCGAAGCTTTCTTT. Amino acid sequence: CAWSYRTGETPDTEAFF.

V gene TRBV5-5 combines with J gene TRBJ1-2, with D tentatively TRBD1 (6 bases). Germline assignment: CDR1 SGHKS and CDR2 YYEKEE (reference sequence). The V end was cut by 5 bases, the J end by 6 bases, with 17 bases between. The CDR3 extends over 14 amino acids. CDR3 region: CASRGITGNHGYTF. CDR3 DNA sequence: TGTGCCAGCAGGGGGATTACAGGGAACCATGGCTACACCTTC.

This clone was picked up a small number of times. The CDR3 DNA is TGCGCCAGCAGCGACCTCAGGACCTACGAGCAGTACTTC. It encodes CASSDLRTYEQYF. The rearrangement uses TRBV5-1 and TRBJ2-7; D call uncertain. Trimming took off 4 bases at V and 2 bases at J, with 10 bases between the two ends. The CDR3 has 13 residues. Germline loops: CDR1 SGHRS, CDR2 YFSETQ.

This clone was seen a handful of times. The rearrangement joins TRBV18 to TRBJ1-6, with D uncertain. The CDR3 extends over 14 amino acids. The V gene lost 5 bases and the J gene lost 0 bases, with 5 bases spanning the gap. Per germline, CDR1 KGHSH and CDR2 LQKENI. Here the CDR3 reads CASSGSSYNSPLHF. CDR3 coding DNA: TGTGCCAGCTCAGGGAGCTCCTATAATTCACCCCTCCACTTT.

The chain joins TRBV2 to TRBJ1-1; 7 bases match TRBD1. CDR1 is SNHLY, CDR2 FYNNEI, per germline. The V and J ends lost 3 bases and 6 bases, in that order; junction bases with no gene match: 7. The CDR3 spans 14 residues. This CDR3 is CASSDQGVNPEAFF. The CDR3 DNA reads TGTGCCAGCAGTGATCAGGGGGTTAACCCTGAAGCTTTCTTT.

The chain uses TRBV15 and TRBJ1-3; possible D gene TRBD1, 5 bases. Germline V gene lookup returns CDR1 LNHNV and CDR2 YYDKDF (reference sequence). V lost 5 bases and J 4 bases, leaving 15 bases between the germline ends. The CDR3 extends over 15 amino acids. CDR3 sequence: CATSGEGFRGNTIYF. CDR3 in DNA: TGTGCCACCAGCGGGGAGGGGTTTAGAGGAAACACCATATATTTT. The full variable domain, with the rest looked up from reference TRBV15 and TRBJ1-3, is DAMVIQNPRYQVTQFGKPVTLSCSQTLNHNVMYWYQQKSSQAPKLLFHYYDKDFNNEADTPDNFQSRRPNTSFCFLDIRSPGLGDTAMYLCATSGEGFRGNTIYFGEGSWLTVV.

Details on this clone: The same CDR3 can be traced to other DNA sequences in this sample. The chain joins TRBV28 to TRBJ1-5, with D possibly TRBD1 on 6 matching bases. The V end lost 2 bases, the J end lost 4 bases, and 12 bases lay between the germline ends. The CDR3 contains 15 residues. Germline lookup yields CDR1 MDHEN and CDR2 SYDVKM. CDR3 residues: CASSLGGPGNQPQHF. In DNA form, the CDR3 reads TGTGCCAGCAGTTTAGGGGGCCCGGGGAATCAGCCCCAGCATTTT.

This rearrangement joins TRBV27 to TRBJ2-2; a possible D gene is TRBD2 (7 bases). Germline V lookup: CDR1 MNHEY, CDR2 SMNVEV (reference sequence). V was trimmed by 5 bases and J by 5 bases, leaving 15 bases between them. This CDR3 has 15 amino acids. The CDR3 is CASSREGGVTGELFF. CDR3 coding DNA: TGTGCCAGCAGTCGAGAAGGGGGGGTTACCGGGGAGCTGTTTTTT.

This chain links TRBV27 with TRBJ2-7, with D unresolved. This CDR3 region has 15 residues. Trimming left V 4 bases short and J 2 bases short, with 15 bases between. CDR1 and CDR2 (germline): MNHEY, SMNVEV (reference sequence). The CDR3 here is CASSSEPFSTYEQYF. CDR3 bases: TGTGCCAGCAGTTCCGAGCCCTTTTCTACCTACGAGCAGTACTTC.

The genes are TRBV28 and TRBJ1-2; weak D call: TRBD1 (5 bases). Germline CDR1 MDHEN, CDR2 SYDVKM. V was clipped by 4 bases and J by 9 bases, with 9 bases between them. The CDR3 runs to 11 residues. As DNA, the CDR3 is TGTGCCAGCAGTTCACAGGTACGCTACACCTTC. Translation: CASSSQVRYTF.

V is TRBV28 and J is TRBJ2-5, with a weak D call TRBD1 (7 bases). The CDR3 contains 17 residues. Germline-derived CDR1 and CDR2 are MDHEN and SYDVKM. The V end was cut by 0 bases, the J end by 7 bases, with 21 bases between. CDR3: CASSLWEGDRAKGTQYF. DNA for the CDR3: TGTGCCAGCAGTTTATGGGAGGGAGACAGGGCAAAGGGGACCCAGTACTTC.

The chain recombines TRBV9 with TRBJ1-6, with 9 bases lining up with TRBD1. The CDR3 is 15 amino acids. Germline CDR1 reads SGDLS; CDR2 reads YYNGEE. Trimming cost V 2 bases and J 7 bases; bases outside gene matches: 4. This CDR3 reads CASSVGTGLNSPLHF. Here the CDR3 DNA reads TGTGCCAGCAGCGTTGGGACAGGGCTCAATTCACCCCTCCACTTT.

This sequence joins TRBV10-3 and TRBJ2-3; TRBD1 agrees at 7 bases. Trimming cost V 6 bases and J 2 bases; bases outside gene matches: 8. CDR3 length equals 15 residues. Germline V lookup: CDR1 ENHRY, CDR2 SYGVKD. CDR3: CAIRDDRVFTDTQYF. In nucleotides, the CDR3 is TGTGCCATCAGAGACGACAGGGTCTTCACAGATACGCAGTATTTT.

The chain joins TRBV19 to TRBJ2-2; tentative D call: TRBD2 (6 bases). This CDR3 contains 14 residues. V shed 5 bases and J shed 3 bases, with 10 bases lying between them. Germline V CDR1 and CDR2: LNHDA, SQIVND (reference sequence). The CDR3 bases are TGTGCCAGTAGTTTGGGCGGGGACACCGGGGAGCTGTTTTTT. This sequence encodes CASSLGGDTGELFF.

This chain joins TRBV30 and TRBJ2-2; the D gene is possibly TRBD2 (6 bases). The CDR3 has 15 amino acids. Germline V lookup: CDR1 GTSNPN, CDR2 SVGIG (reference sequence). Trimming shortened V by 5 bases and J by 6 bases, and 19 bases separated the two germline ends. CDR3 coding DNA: TGTGCCTGGGACCCAGTGGGAGGCTTCCCCGGGGAGCTGTTTTTT. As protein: CAWDPVGGFPGELFF.

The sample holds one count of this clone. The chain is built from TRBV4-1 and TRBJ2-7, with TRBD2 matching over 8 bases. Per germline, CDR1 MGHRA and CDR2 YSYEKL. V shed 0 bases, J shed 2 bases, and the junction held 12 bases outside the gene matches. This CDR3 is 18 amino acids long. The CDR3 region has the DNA TGCGCCAGCAGCCAAGATGTATTTACGGCAGCGGGAGCCTACGAGCAGTACTTC. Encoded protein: CASSQDVFTAAGAYEQYF.

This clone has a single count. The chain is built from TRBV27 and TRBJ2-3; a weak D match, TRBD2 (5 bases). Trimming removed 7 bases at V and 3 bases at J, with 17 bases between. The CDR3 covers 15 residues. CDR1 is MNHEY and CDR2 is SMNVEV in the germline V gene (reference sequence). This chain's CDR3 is CASKGLSLQTDTQYF. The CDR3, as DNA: TGTGCCAGCAAAGGACTCTCCCTTCAAACAGATACGCAGTATTTT.

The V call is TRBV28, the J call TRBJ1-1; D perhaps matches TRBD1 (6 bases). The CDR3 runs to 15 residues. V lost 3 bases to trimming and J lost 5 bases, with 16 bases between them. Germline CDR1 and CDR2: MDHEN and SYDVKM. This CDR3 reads CASSLETGLRTEAFF. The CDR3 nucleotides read TGTGCCAGCAGTTTGGAAACAGGGCTGCGAACTGAAGCTTTCTTT.

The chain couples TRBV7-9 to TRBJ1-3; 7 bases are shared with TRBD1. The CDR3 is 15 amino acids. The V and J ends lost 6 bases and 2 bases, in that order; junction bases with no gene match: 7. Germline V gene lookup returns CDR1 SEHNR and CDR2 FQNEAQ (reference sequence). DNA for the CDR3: TGTGCCAGCAGACCTGACAGGGCCCCTGGAAACACCATATATTTT. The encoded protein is CASRPDRAPGNTIYF.

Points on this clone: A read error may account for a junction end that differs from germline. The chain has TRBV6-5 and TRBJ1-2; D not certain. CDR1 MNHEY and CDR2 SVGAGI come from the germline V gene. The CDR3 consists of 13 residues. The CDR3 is CASSYGLNYGHTF. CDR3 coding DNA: TGTGCCAGCAGTTACGGCCTTAACTATGGCCACACCTTC.

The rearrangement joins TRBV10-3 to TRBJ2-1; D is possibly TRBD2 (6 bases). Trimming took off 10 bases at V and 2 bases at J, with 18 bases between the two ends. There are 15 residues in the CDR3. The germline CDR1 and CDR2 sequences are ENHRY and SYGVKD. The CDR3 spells CASRNSGQPYNEQFF. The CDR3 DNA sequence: TGTGCCAGCCGAAATAGCGGCCAGCCCTACAATGAGCAGTTCTTC.

This CDR3 reads CASSYLGTSGTYEQYF. CDR3 bases: TGTGCCAGCAGTTACTTAGGGACTAGCGGGACATACGAGCAGTACTTC. V and J are TRBV6-6 and TRBJ2-5; TRBD2 matches 13 bases. The J call may be incorrect, as the DNA end agrees better with TRBJ2-7. In germline, CDR1 is MNHNY, CDR2 SVGAGI (reference sequence). The CDR3 length is 16 residues.